What follows describes a single TCR beta chain. Trimming took 2 bases from V and 0 from J, leaving 10 bases between them. The length of the CDR3 is 16 residues. Germline CDR1 and CDR2: MNHEY and SMNVEV (reference sequence). This specimen comes from a study of blood T cell repertoires in COVID-19. Study in general: Samples came from the United States, Italy and Spain, spanning acute and convalescent COVID-19. PBMCs, B-cell-depleted T cells, or T cells were the source of the cDNA or gDNA that made up the material.

Under the authors' procedure: Amplification of reference gene primers was used by the study to estimate nucleated cell counts. Assay used: immunoSEQ multiplex PCR; TCRdb lists only in-frame clones, some missing. The DNA was the basis for D and trimming; V, J and clone size are from that table. The sample lists fewer than 45,000 clones, over 75% occurring once. The rearrangement links TRBV27 to TRBJ2-2, with D tentatively TRBD2 (5 bases). This sequence was found in a woman in her 40s with acute or convalescent COVID-19. Sequenced input: peripheral blood. CDR3 protein: CASSLEGPANTGELFF. The CDR3 DNA reads as TGTGCCAGCAGTTTAGAGGGTCCTGCGAACACCGGGGAGCTGTTTTTT.